This T cell receptor beta chain was sequenced in a study of T cells after yellow fever vaccination. General study findings and limits: A small proportion of clonotypes was detected in both the CD4 and CD8 compartments.

For this clonotype: Its antigen remains unknown.

The study made its TCR cDNA through 5'RACE template switching. That step introduced a universal primer site along with UMIs. Each CDR3 protein gets one entry after TCRdb re-called the 5' RACE reads with MiXCR. The sample yields a few hundred thousand distinct CDR3 sequences, 15% to 20% seen once. V was pared by 7 bases and J by 4 bases, with 14 bases of the junction left unmatched. Germline CDR1 reads SQVTM; CDR2 reads ANQGSEA. The CDR3 runs 15 residues. The sample here was PBMCs, taken 15 days after the yellow fever booster vaccination. The gene calls are TRBV29-1 and TRBJ2-3; 7 bases match TRBD2. The receptor was isolated from a man aged 25-45 years who received the YFV17D yellow fever vaccine. CDR3 residues: CSALGLAERADTQYF. The CDR3 DNA reads as TGCAGCGCCCTGGGGCTAGCGGAGAGGGCAGATACGCAGTATTTT.